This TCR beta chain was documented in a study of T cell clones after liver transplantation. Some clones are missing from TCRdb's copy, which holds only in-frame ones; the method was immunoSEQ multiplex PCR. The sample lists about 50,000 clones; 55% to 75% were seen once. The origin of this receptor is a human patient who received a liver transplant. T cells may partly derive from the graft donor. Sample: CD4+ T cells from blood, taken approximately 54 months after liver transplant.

The CDR3 reads CASSSALSDRDDQPQHF. In nucleotides, the CDR3 is TGTGCCAGCAGCTCCGCCCTCTCGGACAGGGACGACCAGCCCCAGCATTTT. The V call is TRBV5-6, the J call TRBJ1-5; 8 nucleotides agree with TRBD1. The germline CDR1 and CDR2 sequences are SGHDT and YYEEEE. The V and J ends lost 3 bases and 7 bases, in that order; junction bases with no gene match: 15. The CDR3 extends over 17 amino acids.